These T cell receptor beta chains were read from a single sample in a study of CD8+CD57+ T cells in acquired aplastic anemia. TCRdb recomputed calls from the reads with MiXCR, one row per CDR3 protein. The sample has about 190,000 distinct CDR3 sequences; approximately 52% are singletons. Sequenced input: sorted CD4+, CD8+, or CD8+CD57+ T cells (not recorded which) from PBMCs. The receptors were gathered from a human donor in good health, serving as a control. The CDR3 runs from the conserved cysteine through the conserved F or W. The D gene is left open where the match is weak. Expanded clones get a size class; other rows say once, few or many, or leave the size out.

cdr3_nt: TGCGCCAGCAGCAGGGGACAGTCCTACAATGAGCAGTTCTTC; cdr3_aa: CASSRGQSYNEQFF; j_call: TRBJ2-1; cdr3_length: 14; v_call: TRBV5-1; d_call: TRBD1; clone_size: many
cdr3_nt: TGTGCCAGCAGCTTAGCCGCAGGGTCAAACACTGAAGCTTTCTTT; cdr3_aa: CASSLAAGSNTEAFF; j_call: TRBJ1-1; cdr3_length: 15; v_call: TRBV7-6; d_call: -; clone_size: -
cdr3_nt: TGTGCCAGCAGCGCCGTGGGTAGGGGAGATACGCAGTATTTT; cdr3_aa: CASSAVGRGDTQYF; j_call: TRBJ2-3; cdr3_length: 14; v_call: TRBV7-3; d_call: -; clone_size: once
cdr3_nt: TGCAGTGCTAGGATCGACGGGGAGCTGTTTTTT; cdr3_aa: CSARIDGELFF; j_call: TRBJ2-2; cdr3_length: 11; v_call: TRBV20-1; d_call: -; clone_size: -
cdr3_nt: TGTGCCAGCAGCTTAGCGACAGTTGAAGCTTTCTTT; cdr3_aa: CASSLATVEAFF; j_call: TRBJ1-1; cdr3_length: 12; v_call: TRBV7-9; d_call: -; clone_size: -
cdr3_nt: TGTGCCAGCAGCTTAGAAGGAAGAGAGACCCAGTACTTC; cdr3_aa: CASSLEGRETQYF; j_call: TRBJ2-5; cdr3_length: 13; v_call: TRBV12-3/TRBV12-4; d_call: -; clone_size: -
cdr3_nt: TGCAGTGCTAGAGATCCGGCAAGGGGCCCAAGAGAAGCTTTCTTT; cdr3_aa: CSARDPARGPREAFF; j_call: TRBJ1-1; cdr3_length: 15; v_call: TRBV20-1; d_call: -; clone_size: -
cdr3_nt: TGCAGTGCTAGAGATCCAGGCCTGGGGGGCACTGAAGCTTTCTTT; cdr3_aa: CSARDPGLGGTEAFF; j_call: TRBJ1-1; cdr3_length: 15; v_call: TRBV20-1; d_call: -; clone_size: -
cdr3_nt: TGTGCCATCAATGGGGGGCCCCACGGGGAGACCCAGTACTTC; cdr3_aa: CAINGGPHGETQYF; j_call: TRBJ2-5; cdr3_length: 14; v_call: TRBV10-3; d_call: -; clone_size: -
cdr3_nt: TGTGCCATCAGTGAGTCGGACATCCCCACCTACGAGCAGTACTTC; cdr3_aa: CAISESDIPTYEQYF; j_call: TRBJ2-7; cdr3_length: 15; v_call: TRBV10-3; d_call: -; clone_size: -
cdr3_nt: TGTGCCATCAGTGAGAGGGGATTAGCGGGGAAAGATACGCAGTATTTT; cdr3_aa: CAISERGLAGKDTQYF; j_call: TRBJ2-3; cdr3_length: 16; v_call: TRBV10-3; d_call: TRBD2; clone_size: -
cdr3_nt: TGTGCCAGCAGCGTAGGGGCGGGTGCGGCAGGGGGCCTCTGTTCTGGAAACACCATATATTTT; cdr3_aa: CASSVGAGAAGGLCSGNTIYF; j_call: TRBJ1-3; cdr3_length: 21; v_call: TRBV9; d_call: TRBD1; clone_size: -
cdr3_nt: TGCAGTGCTAGGCCTAGACAGGGATCGGTCACTGAAGCTTTCTTT; cdr3_aa: CSARPRQGSVTEAFF; j_call: TRBJ1-1; cdr3_length: 15; v_call: TRBV20-1; d_call: TRBD1; clone_size: -
cdr3_nt: TGTGCCAGCAGTTGGGTGGGGGTTGAAGCTTTCTTT; cdr3_aa: CASSWVGVEAFF; j_call: TRBJ1-1; cdr3_length: 12; v_call: TRBV12-3/TRBV12-4; d_call: -; clone_size: many
cdr3_nt: TGTGCCAGCAGTGAATACTTGGACAATCAGCCCCAGCATTTT; cdr3_aa: CASSEYLDNQPQHF; j_call: TRBJ1-5; cdr3_length: 14; v_call: TRBV25-1; d_call: -; clone_size: -
cdr3_nt: TGTGCCAGCAGCCAAAGTCTGCGGGGGGGCCAAGAGACCCAGTACTTC; cdr3_aa: CASSQSLRGGQETQYF; j_call: TRBJ2-5; cdr3_length: 16; v_call: TRBV14; d_call: TRBD2; clone_size: many
cdr3_nt: TGTGCCAGCAGTTCATGGGGCGGTAGCAATCAGCCCCAGCATTTT; cdr3_aa: CASSSWGGSNQPQHF; j_call: TRBJ1-5; cdr3_length: 15; v_call: TRBV27; d_call: -; clone_size: few
cdr3_nt: TGTGCCAGCAGCCAATCAGCGGTATACAATGAGCAGTTCTTC; cdr3_aa: CASSQSAVYNEQFF; j_call: TRBJ2-1; cdr3_length: 14; v_call: TRBV16; d_call: -; clone_size: many
cdr3_nt: TGTGCCAGCAGCCAAATGGGGGGGCCCTACGAGCAGTACTTC; cdr3_aa: CASSQMGGPYEQYF; j_call: TRBJ2-7; cdr3_length: 14; v_call: TRBV19; d_call: -; clone_size: -
cdr3_nt: TGTGCTAGCAGCTTAGGTCGGGGGGACTACAATGAGCAGTATTTT; cdr3_aa: CASSLGRGDYNEQYF; j_call: TRBJ2-3; cdr3_length: 15; v_call: TRBV7-7; d_call: TRBD2; clone_size: -
cdr3_nt: TGTGCCAGCAGCTTGGGACAGGTGCACACTGAAGCTTTCTTT; cdr3_aa: CASSLGQVHTEAFF; j_call: TRBJ1-1; cdr3_length: 14; v_call: TRBV7-9; d_call: TRBD1; clone_size: -
cdr3_nt: TGTGCCAGCAGCGTAGGGGTCAGGGATGGCTACACCTTC; cdr3_aa: CASSVGVRDGYTF; j_call: TRBJ1-2; cdr3_length: 13; v_call: TRBV9; d_call: -; clone_size: few
cdr3_nt: TGCAGCGTTGTGGGTCAACTCATGCGGGATACGCAGTATTTT; cdr3_aa: CSVVGQLMRDTQYF; j_call: TRBJ2-3; cdr3_length: 14; v_call: TRBV29-1; d_call: -; clone_size: many
cdr3_nt: TGTGCCAGCAGTTTATCGCCGGGACAGGGTGGCGGGGAGCTGTTTTTT; cdr3_aa: CASSLSPGQGGGELFF; j_call: TRBJ2-2; cdr3_length: 16; v_call: TRBV28; d_call: TRBD1; clone_size: -
cdr3_nt: TGTGCCAGCAGTGAAGGCTGGATGTTCTTC; cdr3_aa: CASSEGWMFF; j_call: TRBJ2-1; cdr3_length: 10; v_call: TRBV6-1; d_call: -; clone_size: -
cdr3_nt: TGTGCCAGCAGCCGAGGCCGAGTGGGGCAGTCCGACGAGCAGTACTTC; cdr3_aa: CASSRGRVGQSDEQYF; j_call: TRBJ2-7; cdr3_length: 16; v_call: TRBV11-3; d_call: -; clone_size: many
cdr3_nt: TGTGCCAGCAGGGCAGGGTCACCATATGGCTACACCTTC; cdr3_aa: CASRAGSPYGYTF; j_call: TRBJ1-2; cdr3_length: 13; v_call: TRBV2; d_call: -; clone_size: many
cdr3_nt: TGTGCCAGCAGTGAATCGACAGGGGCCGTATACAATGAGCAGTTCTTC; cdr3_aa: CASSESTGAVYNEQFF; j_call: TRBJ2-1; cdr3_length: 16; v_call: TRBV25-1; d_call: TRBD1; clone_size: many
cdr3_nt: TGCGCCAGCAGCTTAGGGTCAGATACGCAGTATTTT; cdr3_aa: CASSLGSDTQYF; j_call: TRBJ2-3; cdr3_length: 12; v_call: TRBV5-1; d_call: -; clone_size: many
cdr3_nt: TGTGCCAGCAGTGAAGGCGGGGGTTCGGACTACTGCACTGAGCAGTTCTTC; cdr3_aa: CASSEGGGSDYCTEQFF; j_call: TRBJ2-1; cdr3_length: 17; v_call: TRBV25-1; d_call: TRBD2; clone_size: -
cdr3_nt: TGTGCCAGCAGTGCGGAGGACTATGGCTACACCTTC; cdr3_aa: CASSAEDYGYTF; j_call: TRBJ1-2; cdr3_length: 12; v_call: TRBV28; d_call: -; clone_size: many
cdr3_nt: TGCGCCAGCAGCTTAACGACCCCGGGACGGGCACGACGAGAGCAGTACTTC; cdr3_aa: CASSLTTPGRARREQYF; j_call: TRBJ2-7; cdr3_length: 17; v_call: TRBV12-3/TRBV12-4; d_call: -; clone_size: -
cdr3_nt: TGTGCCAGCAGATTAAAGTCGGGGGATACGCAGTATTTT; cdr3_aa: CASRLKSGDTQYF; j_call: TRBJ2-3; cdr3_length: 13; v_call: TRBV5-4; d_call: -; clone_size: many
cdr3_nt: TGCAGCGTTTCGGGACAGGGGCAAGAGACCCAGTACTTC; cdr3_aa: CSVSGQGQETQYF; j_call: TRBJ2-5; cdr3_length: 13; v_call: TRBV29-1; d_call: TRBD1; clone_size: -
cdr3_nt: TGTGCCAGCAGCTTAAGTAGAGTAGGGGAGACCCAGTACTTC; cdr3_aa: CASSLSRVGETQYF; j_call: TRBJ2-5; cdr3_length: 14; v_call: TRBV7-3; d_call: -; clone_size: -
cdr3_nt: TGTGCCAGCAGCCAGGCGAAAGAAGCTTTCTTT; cdr3_aa: CASSQAKEAFF; j_call: TRBJ1-1; cdr3_length: 11; v_call: TRBV9; d_call: -; clone_size: few
cdr3_nt: TGTGCCACCAGCGGCGGGACAGGAGTTTACGAGCAGTACTTC; cdr3_aa: CATSGGTGVYEQYF; j_call: TRBJ2-7; cdr3_length: 14; v_call: TRBV15; d_call: TRBD1; clone_size: -
cdr3_nt: TGTGCCAGCAGCTTAGGGTCTCTCCTCACTGCAACTAATGAAAAACTGTTTTTT; cdr3_aa: CASSLGSLLTATNEKLFF; j_call: TRBJ1-4; cdr3_length: 18; v_call: TRBV11-2; d_call: -; clone_size: many
cdr3_nt: TGTGCCTGGAGTGTACAGAGATTCACTGAAGCTTTCTTT; cdr3_aa: CAWSVQRFTEAFF; j_call: TRBJ1-1; cdr3_length: 13; v_call: TRBV30; d_call: -; clone_size: -
cdr3_nt: TGCGCCAGCAGCCCCCGTTCTAGCGGGGGCTACAATGAGCAGTTCTTC; cdr3_aa: CASSPRSSGGYNEQFF; j_call: TRBJ2-1; cdr3_length: 16; v_call: TRBV5-1; d_call: TRBD2; clone_size: many
cdr3_nt: TGTGCCCCAGACAGGTCGGACTACACAGATACGCAGTATTTT; cdr3_aa: CAPDRSDYTDTQYF; j_call: TRBJ2-3; cdr3_length: 14; v_call: TRBV2; d_call: -; clone_size: -
cdr3_nt: TGTGCCAGCAGTCCGGCGGGCTCTGGGGCCAACGTCCTGACTTTC; cdr3_aa: CASSPAGSGANVLTF; j_call: TRBJ2-6; cdr3_length: 15; v_call: TRBV7-6; d_call: -; clone_size: -
cdr3_nt: TGTGCCAGCAGTATATACAGGGGGCCCCATCAGCCCCAGCATTTT; cdr3_aa: CASSIYRGPHQPQHF; j_call: TRBJ1-5; cdr3_length: 15; v_call: TRBV28; d_call: TRBD1; clone_size: once
cdr3_nt: TGTGCCAGCAGCCGACAGGGGGGACATACGCAGTATTTT; cdr3_aa: CASSRQGGHTQYF; j_call: TRBJ2-3; cdr3_length: 13; v_call: TRBV7-3; d_call: TRBD1; clone_size: -
cdr3_nt: TGTGCCAGCAGTTTTTCGAAGGGACTGAACACTGAAGCTTTCTTT; cdr3_aa: CASSFSKGLNTEAFF; j_call: TRBJ1-1; cdr3_length: 15; v_call: TRBV12-3/TRBV12-4; d_call: -; clone_size: -
cdr3_nt: TGTGCCAGTAGTATAGCTGACAACAATTCACCCCTCCACTTT; cdr3_aa: CASSIADNNSPLHF; j_call: TRBJ1-6; cdr3_length: 14; v_call: TRBV19; d_call: -; clone_size: many